These 25 T cell receptor beta chains share one sample of origin, sequenced in a study of CD8 T cells in Susac syndrome. Reverse transcription of roughly 0.45 to 1 ug RNA used random hexamers. From the immunoSEQ multiplex PCR reads, TCRdb called clonotypes with MiXCR, one entry per CDR3 protein. The sample lists about 190,000 distinct CDR3 sequences, 85% to 95% occurring once. The sequencing input was CD4+ T cells from PBMCs. These receptors all come from a human donor in good health.

The chain joins TRBV7-3 to TRBJ2-1; the match to TRBD2 covers 7 bases. V dropped 1 base and J dropped 5; count of bases not matched to a gene: 11. The CDR3 runs 17 residues. Germline loops: CDR1 SGHTA, CDR2 FQGTGA. As DNA, the CDR3 is TGTGCCAGCAGCTTAATATCCACGGGGGGACCGGACAATGAGCAGTTCTTC. Translating it yields CASSLISTGGPDNEQFF.

The count of this clonotype is one. This chain links TRBV27 with TRBJ1-2; maybe TRBD1 (6 bases). V dropped 6 bases and J dropped 5 bases, with 13 bases sitting between them. Looked up from germline, CDR1 is MNHEY and CDR2 is SMNVEV (reference sequence). The CDR3 contains 13 residues. The CDR3 coding sequence is TGTGCCAGCAGCGTATTAGGGGGGTATGGCTACACCTTC. This sequence encodes CASSVLGGYGYTF.

The J gene is TRBJ2-3, the V gene TRBV11-1; D unclear. The V gene's germline CDR1 is SGHAT and CDR2 FQDESV (reference sequence). Deletions cut 1 base from V and 5 bases from J, with 7 bases between. The CDR3 is made up of 13 amino acids. The CDR3 region is CASSLGLIDTQYF. In DNA form, the CDR3 reads TGTGCCAGCAGCTTAGGGCTAATAGATACGCAGTATTTT.

The gene calls are TRBV5-6 and TRBJ2-1, with TRBD2 matching over 15 bases. Germline CDR1 SGHDT, CDR2 YYEEEE. The CDR3 has 16 amino acids. V lost 4 bases to trimming and J lost 5 bases; unmatched junction nucleotides: 4. CDR3 in amino acids: CASSPGTSGGHNEQFF. Here the CDR3 DNA reads TGTGCCAGCAGCCCGGGGACTAGCGGGGGGCACAATGAGCAGTTCTTC. Complete variable domain (other parts from reference TRBV5-6 and TRBJ2-1): DAGVTQSPTHLIKTRGQQVTLRCSPKSGHDTVSWYQQALGQGPQFIFQYYEEEERQRGNFPDRFSGHQFPNYSSELNVNALLLGDSALYLCASSPGTSGGHNEQFFGPGTRLTVL.

This chain uses TRBV29-1 with TRBJ2-3, with 14 bases aligning to TRBD2. Germline V gives CDR1 SQVTM, CDR2 ANQGSEA. J was trimmed by 7 bases and V by 4 bases; bases with no gene match: 7. The CDR3 spans 15 residues. The CDR3 loop reads CSVAGGLAGVYTQYF. The CDR3 DNA is TGCAGCGTTGCAGGGGGACTAGCGGGGGTGTATACGCAGTATTTT.

This chain joins TRBV29-1 and TRBJ2-5; 10 bases agree with TRBD2. Unmatched junction bases numbered 2, after V lost 5 bases and J lost 5 bases. CDR1 is SQVTM, CDR2 ANQGSEA, per germline. This CDR3 region has 12 residues. The DNA of the CDR3 is TGCAGCGTTAAACTAGCGGGGGAGACCCAGTACTTC. Amino acid sequence: CSVKLAGETQYF.

The rearrangement uses TRBV19 and TRBJ1-1; no clear D. Germline CDR1 and CDR2: LNHDA and SQIVND (reference sequence). The CDR3 totals 13 residues. V was shortened by 7 bases and J by 10 bases, with 19 bases between the two germline ends. CDR3 DNA sequence: TGTGCCAGTACTCTCGGTGCATTCCCCGGAGCTTTCTTT. The encoded protein is CASTLGAFPGAFF.

This rearrangement joins TRBV5-1 to TRBJ2-3; D ambiguous. The germline CDR1 and CDR2 sequences are SGHRS and YFSETQ. The CDR3 has 14 residues. Trimming removed 4 bases from V and 6 bases from J, with 15 bases in between. CDR3 nucleotides: TGCGCCAGCAGCCTCGGAGAGACCCCCGATACGCAGTATTTT. This sequence encodes CASSLGETPDTQYF. The entire variable domain, with the rest obtained from reference TRBV5-1 and TRBJ2-3, is as follows: KAGVTQTPRYLIKTRGQQVTLSCSPISGHRSVSWYQQTPGQGLQFLFEYFSETQRNKGNFPGRFSGRQFSNSRSEMNVSTLELGDSALYLCASSLGETPDTQYFGPGTRLTVL.

V usage is TRBV5-1 and J usage is TRBJ1-2; no clear D. Trimming took off 0 bases at V and 7 bases at J, with 4 bases between the two ends. The CDR3 length is 11 residues. The germline CDR1 and CDR2 sequences are SGHRS and YFSETQ. The CDR3 sequence: CASSLGFGYTF. In DNA form, the CDR3 reads TGCGCCAGCAGCTTGGGCTTTGGCTACACCTTC.

V usage is TRBV7-9 and J usage is TRBJ1-1, with 9 bases identical to TRBD1. The trim removed 1 base at V and 5 bases at J, leaving 5 bases unmatched. The germline CDR1 and CDR2 sequences are SEHNR and FQNEAQ (reference sequence). CDR3 size: 15 residues. The chain's CDR3 is CASSLGAQGATEAFF. For the CDR3, the DNA is TGTGCCAGCAGCTTAGGGGCACAGGGGGCAACTGAAGCTTTCTTT.

The J gene is TRBJ1-4, the V gene TRBV12-3 or TRBV12-4; 10 bases line up with TRBD1. The CDR3 spans 14 residues. Trimming at V came to 7 bases and at J to 8 bases, leaving 7 bases not matched to a gene. CDR3 nucleotide sequence: TGTGCCAGCACCCGGGACAGGGGAGGAGAAAAACTGTTTTTT. The encoded protein is CASTRDRGGEKLFF.

The chain is built from TRBV2 and TRBJ2-3; 10 nucleotides match TRBD2. The germline V gene encodes CDR1 SNHLY and CDR2 FYNNEI. The V segment lost 2 bases and the J segment 1 base; nucleotides outside the gene matches: 3. The CDR3 loop spans 16 amino acids. CDR3 DNA sequence: TGTGCCAGCAGTGAAAGGCTAGCGGGGGGCACAGATACGCAGTATTTT. The encoded protein is CASSERLAGGTDTQYF.

The chain employs TRBV19 and TRBJ2-7; the D is unclear. V lost 4 bases to trimming and J lost 1 base, with 8 bases between them. The CDR3 length is 13 residues. In germline, CDR1 is LNHDA, CDR2 SQIVND (reference sequence). This CDR3 reads CASSTSASYEQYF. CDR3 nucleotide sequence: TGTGCCAGTAGTACGAGCGCTTCCTACGAGCAGTACTTC.

This sequence joins TRBV14 and TRBJ2-5, with TRBD1 matching over 8 bases. The CDR3 is 15 amino acids. V lost 1 base, J lost 5 bases, and 6 bases stayed unmatched. Germline V gene sequence: CDR1 SGHDN, CDR2 FVKESK. Here the CDR3 DNA reads TGTGCCAGCAGCCAAGCTACCGGACAGGGTGAGACCCAGTACTTC. As protein: CASSQATGQGETQYF.

The chain has TRBV12-3 or TRBV12-4 and TRBJ2-1; D possibly corresponds to TRBD2 (5 bases). V lost 5 bases, J lost 7 bases, and 12 bases lay in between. There are 13 residues in the CDR3. The CDR3 here is CASSGTGRNEQFF. The DNA for the CDR3 is TGTGCCAGCAGTGGTACGGGAAGGAATGAGCAGTTCTTC.

Only one count was recorded for this clonotype. V gene TRBV12-3 or TRBV12-4 combines with J gene TRBJ1-2; D is unresolved. Trimming shortened V by 5 bases and J by 4 bases, and 14 bases separated the two germline ends. The CDR3 length is 14 residues. CDR3 DNA: TGTGCCAGCAGTCCGACTGGGCAGTTCTATGGCTACACCTTC. Amino acids: CASSPTGQFYGYTF.

The chain has TRBV2 and TRBJ2-1; TRBD2 agrees at 10 bases. Germline V CDR1 and CDR2: SNHLY, FYNNEI. CDR3 length: 15 amino acids. V was pared by 6 bases and J by 7 bases, with 9 bases of the junction left unmatched. The CDR3 coding sequence is TGTGCCAGCAGGGTAGCGGGGGGTTCAAAAAATGAGCAGTTCTTC. This sequence encodes CASRVAGGSKNEQFF. The variable domain in full, completed from reference TRBV2 and TRBJ2-1, reads EPEVTQTPSHQVTQMGQEVILRCVPISNHLYFYWYRQILGQKVEFLVSFYNNEISEKSEIFDDQFSVERPDGSNFTLKIRSTKLEDSAMYFCASRVAGGSKNEQFFGPGTRLTVL.

The chain is built from TRBV6-5 and TRBJ1-2; the match to TRBD1 covers 10 bases. This CDR3 contains 15 residues. Germline trimming cut 2 bases from V and 7 bases from J; bases unmatched to any gene: 7. Germline CDR1 and CDR2: MNHEY and SVGAGI. The chain's CDR3 is CASSYIRTGGRGYTF. CDR3 nucleotide sequence: TGTGCCAGCAGTTACATACGGACAGGGGGTCGTGGCTACACCTTC.

This clonotype was picked up one time. This chain uses TRBV4-3 with TRBJ2-5; D possibly corresponds to TRBD1 (5 bases). Trimming shortened V by 1 base and J by 2 bases, and 11 bases separated the two germline ends. The CDR3 runs to 15 residues. The germline gives CDR1 LGHNA, CDR2 YSLEER. The CDR3 sequence is CASSQVTGRQETQYF. The CDR3 DNA reads as TGCGCCAGCAGCCAAGTCACAGGTCGACAAGAGACCCAGTACTTC.

The CDR3 region has the DNA TGTGCCAGCAGTTTACAGGGAGGGTATGGCTACACCTTC. Residues: CASSLQGGYGYTF. The rearrangement joins TRBV27 to TRBJ1-2; weak D call: TRBD1 (5 bases). Trimming pared 2 bases from V and 5 bases from J, leaving 9 bases between. The CDR3 runs 13 residues. CDR1 is MNHEY, CDR2 SMNVEV, per germline (reference sequence).

V is TRBV29-1 and J is TRBJ1-1; D is undetermined. The germline V and J ends were trimmed by 7 bases and 1 base, with 10 bases remaining between them. CDR3 size: 12 residues. The V gene's germline CDR1 is SQVTM and CDR2 ANQGSEA. This CDR3 reads CSAFRANTEAFF. CDR3 bases: TGCAGCGCTTTCAGAGCGAACACTGAAGCTTTCTTT.

This chain uses TRBV5-1 with TRBJ1-1; no firm D call. The CDR3 has 14 residues. Trimming stripped 2 bases from V and 3 bases from J, with 11 bases between. Germline values: CDR1 SGHRS, CDR2 YFSETQ. The CDR3 protein is CASSFRTADTEAFF. The CDR3 DNA reads TGCGCCAGCAGCTTCAGGACGGCGGACACTGAAGCTTTCTTT. Filled out from reference TRBV5-1 and TRBJ1-1, the complete variable domain reads KAGVTQTPRYLIKTRGQQVTLSCSPISGHRSVSWYQQTPGQGLQFLFEYFSETQRNKGNFPGRFSGRQFSNSRSEMNVSTLELGDSALYLCASSFRTADTEAFFGQGTRLTVV.

The V and J genes are TRBV14 and TRBJ2-7; D gene ambiguous. The CDR3 has 14 amino acids. Per germline, CDR1 SGHDN and CDR2 FVKESK. Trimming pared 0 bases from V and 9 bases from J, leaving 15 bases between. The CDR3 nucleotides read TGTGCCAGCAGCCAAGATCGCCCATGGAACGGGCAGTACTTC. It is translated as CASSQDRPWNGQYF.

The J gene is TRBJ2-5, the V gene TRBV19; D gene uncertain. CDR3 size: 13 residues. The germline V and J ends were trimmed by 1 base and 3 bases, with 6 bases remaining between them. The germline V gene encodes CDR1 LNHDA and CDR2 SQIVND (reference sequence). CDR3 sequence (DNA): TGTGCCAGTAGTATAGTGGTGGAAGAGACCCAGTACTTC. Amino acids: CASSIVVEETQYF.

The rearrangement uses TRBV6-5 and TRBJ1-1, with D hard to call. Germline-derived CDR1 and CDR2 are MNHEY and SVGAGI. The CDR3 is made up of 13 amino acids. Trimming left V 6 bases short and J 3 bases short, with 11 bases between. CDR3 region: CASSRKRDTEAFF. The CDR3, as DNA: TGTGCCAGCAGCCGCAAAAGGGACACTGAAGCTTTCTTT.